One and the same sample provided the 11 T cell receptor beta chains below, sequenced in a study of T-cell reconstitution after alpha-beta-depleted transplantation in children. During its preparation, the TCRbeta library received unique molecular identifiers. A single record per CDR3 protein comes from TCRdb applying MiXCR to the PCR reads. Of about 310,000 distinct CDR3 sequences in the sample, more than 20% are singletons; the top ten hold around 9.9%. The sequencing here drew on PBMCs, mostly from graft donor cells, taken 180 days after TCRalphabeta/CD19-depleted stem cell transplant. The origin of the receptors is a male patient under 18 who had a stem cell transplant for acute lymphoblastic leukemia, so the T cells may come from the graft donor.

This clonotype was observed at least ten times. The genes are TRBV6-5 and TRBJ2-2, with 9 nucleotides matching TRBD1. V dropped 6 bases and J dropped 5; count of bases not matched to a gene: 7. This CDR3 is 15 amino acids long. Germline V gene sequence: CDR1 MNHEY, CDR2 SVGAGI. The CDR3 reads CASRLTGTGTGELFF. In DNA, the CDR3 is TGTGCCAGCAGATTAACCGGGACAGGGACCGGGGAGCTGTTTTTT.

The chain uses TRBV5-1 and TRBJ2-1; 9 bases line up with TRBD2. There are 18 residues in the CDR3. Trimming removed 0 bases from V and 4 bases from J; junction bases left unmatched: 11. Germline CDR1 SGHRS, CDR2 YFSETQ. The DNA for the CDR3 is TGCGCCAGCAGCTTGGTCCCGTGGCTAGCGGGACCTTACAATGAGCAGTTCTTC. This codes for CASSLVPWLAGPYNEQFF.

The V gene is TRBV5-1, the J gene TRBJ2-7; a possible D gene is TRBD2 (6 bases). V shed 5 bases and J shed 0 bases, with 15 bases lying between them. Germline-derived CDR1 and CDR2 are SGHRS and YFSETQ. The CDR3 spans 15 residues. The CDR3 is CASRPTSRASYEQYF. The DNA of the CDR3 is TGCGCCAGCAGGCCTACTAGCCGCGCCTCCTACGAGCAGTACTTC. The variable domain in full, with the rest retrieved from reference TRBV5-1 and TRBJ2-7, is KAGVTQTPRYLIKTRGQQVTLSCSPISGHRSVSWYQQTPGQGLQFLFEYFSETQRNKGNFPGRFSGRQFSNSRSEMNVSTLELGDSALYLCASRPTSRASYEQYFGPGTRLTVT.

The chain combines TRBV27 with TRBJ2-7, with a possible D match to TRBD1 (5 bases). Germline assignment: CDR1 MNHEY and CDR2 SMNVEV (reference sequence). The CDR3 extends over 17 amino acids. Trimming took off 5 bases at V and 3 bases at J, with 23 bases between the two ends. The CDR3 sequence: CASSLRAGQKPSYEQYF. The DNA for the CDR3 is TGTGCCAGCAGTCTCCGGGCAGGGCAAAAACCAAGCTACGAGCAGTACTTC.

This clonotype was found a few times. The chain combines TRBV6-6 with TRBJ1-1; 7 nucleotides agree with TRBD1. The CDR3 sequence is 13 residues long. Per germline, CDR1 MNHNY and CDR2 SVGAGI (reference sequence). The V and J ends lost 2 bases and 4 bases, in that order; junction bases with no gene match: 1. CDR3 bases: TGTGCCAGCAGTTACAGGGGGCTCACTGAAGCTTTCTTT. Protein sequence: CASSYRGLTEAFF.

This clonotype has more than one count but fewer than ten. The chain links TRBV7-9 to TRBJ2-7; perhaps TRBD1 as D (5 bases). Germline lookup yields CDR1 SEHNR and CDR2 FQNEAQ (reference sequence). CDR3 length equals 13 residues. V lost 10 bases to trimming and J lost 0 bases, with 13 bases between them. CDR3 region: CATLSTASYEQYF. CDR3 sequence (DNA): TGTGCCACCCTCTCGACAGCCTCCTACGAGCAGTACTTC.

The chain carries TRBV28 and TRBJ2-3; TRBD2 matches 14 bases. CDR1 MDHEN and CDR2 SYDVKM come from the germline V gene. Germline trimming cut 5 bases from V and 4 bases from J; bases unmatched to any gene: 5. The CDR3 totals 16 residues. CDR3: CASSEGLAGGPDTQYF. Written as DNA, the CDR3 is TGTGCCAGCAGTGAAGGACTAGCGGGAGGCCCAGATACGCAGTATTTT.

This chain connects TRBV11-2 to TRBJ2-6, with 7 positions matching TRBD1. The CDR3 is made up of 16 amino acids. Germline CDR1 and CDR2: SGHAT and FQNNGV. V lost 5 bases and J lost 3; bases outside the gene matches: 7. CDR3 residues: CASSQGVGFGANVLTF. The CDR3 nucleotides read TGTGCCAGCAGCCAGGGGGTTGGGTTTGGGGCCAACGTCCTGACTTTC.

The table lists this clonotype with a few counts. The CDR3 nucleotides read TGCGCCAGCAGAGAGGGGAATACAGATACGCAGTATTTT. It encodes CASREGNTDTQYF. The V gene is TRBV5-1, the J gene TRBJ2-3; TRBD1 or TRBD2 may be the D gene (5 bases each). CDR1 SGHRS and CDR2 YFSETQ come from the germline V gene. The CDR3 sequence is 13 residues long. The ends were cut back, 5 bases at V and 3 bases at J, with 10 bases in the middle.

CDR3 loop: CASSQRVQGAAEAFF. The CDR3 region has the DNA TGCGCCAGCAGCCAGAGGGTACAGGGGGCGGCTGAAGCTTTCTTT. The chain uses TRBV5-1 and TRBJ1-1; 9 bases match TRBD1. The germline CDR1 and CDR2 sequences are SGHRS and YFSETQ. With V trimmed by 4 bases and J by 6 bases, 10 bases remained unmatched. The CDR3 is 15 amino acids. Full variable domain (rest looked up from reference TRBV5-1 and TRBJ1-1): KAGVTQTPRYLIKTRGQQVTLSCSPISGHRSVSWYQQTPGQGLQFLFEYFSETQRNKGNFPGRFSGRQFSNSRSEMNVSTLELGDSALYLCASSQRVQGAAEAFFGQGTRLTVV.

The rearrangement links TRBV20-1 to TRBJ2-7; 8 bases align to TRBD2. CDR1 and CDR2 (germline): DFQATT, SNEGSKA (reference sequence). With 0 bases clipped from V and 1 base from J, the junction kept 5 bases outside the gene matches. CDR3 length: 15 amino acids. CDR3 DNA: TGCAGTGCTAGAGAGTGGATAGCGGGATCCTACGAGCAGTACTTC. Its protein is CSAREWIAGSYEQYF.